The present T cell receptor beta chain was sequenced within a study of Ad26.COV2.S vaccination and SARS-CoV-2 variants. Study-wide background: Ad26.COV2.S was injected intramuscularly once or twice, 56 days apart.

Study conclusions and caveats: In TCR breadth and depth analyses, total T cell responses may have been underestimated.

TCRdb's table, derived via immunoSEQ multiplex PCR, lists solely in-frame clones and lacks some. The sample yields some 240,000 clones, about 83% seen once. Germline assignment: CDR1 SEHNR and CDR2 FQNEAQ (reference sequence). The V segment lost 5 bases and the J segment 6 bases; nucleotides outside the gene matches: 7. This CDR3 region has 15 residues. The count of this clone is one. Its antigen is currently unknown. Documented treatment: 15 to 20 received Ad26.COV2.S at low or high dose, single or two shots; roughly five received placebo; per-sample allocation not given. At day 63 after the first vaccine or placebo injection, samples were drawn.

This chain joins TRBV7-9 and TRBJ1-1, with 12 bases that match TRBD1. Sequenced material: peripheral blood, taken in a trial of Ad26.COV2.S vaccine versus placebo. The receptor was isolated from a person between 18 and 60 years old who received the Ad26.COV2.S COVID-19 vaccine or a placebo. CDR3 sequence: CASSQGTGGFPEAFF. CDR3 in DNA: TGTGCCAGCAGCCAAGGGACAGGGGGCTTCCCTGAAGCTTTCTTT.